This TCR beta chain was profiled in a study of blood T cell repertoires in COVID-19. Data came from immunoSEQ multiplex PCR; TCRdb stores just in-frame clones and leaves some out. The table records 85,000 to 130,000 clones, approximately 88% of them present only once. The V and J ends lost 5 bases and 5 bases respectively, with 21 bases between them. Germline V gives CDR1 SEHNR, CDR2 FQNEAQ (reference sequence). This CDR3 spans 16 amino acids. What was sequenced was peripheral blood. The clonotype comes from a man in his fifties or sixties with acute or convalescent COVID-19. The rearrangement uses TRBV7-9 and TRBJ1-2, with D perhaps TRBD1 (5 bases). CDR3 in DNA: TGTGCCAGCAGCCCTTACGGCGGGGACGCAACGTATGGCTACACCTTC. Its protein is CASSPYGGDATYGYTF.